Below are 6 T cell receptor beta chains sequenced from a single sample in a study of human thymus T cells. Profiling relied on immunoSEQ multiplex PCR, and the TCRdb table lists in-frame clones only, not all of them. The data hold 100,000 to 150,000 clones, with 90% to 95% observed a single time. Resections that were taken during corrective heart surgery supplied the thymus tissue. Sequencing was done on a sample of thymus tissue. The receptors stem from a boy less than two years old with a congenital heart defect but otherwise immunologically healthy.

This sequence joins TRBV30 and TRBJ2-5, with no clear D. The CDR3 extends over 13 amino acids. V gave up 3 bases and J gave up 2 bases, with 10 bases separating them. Germline assignment: CDR1 GTSNPN and CDR2 SVGIG (reference sequence). CDR3 DNA sequence: TGTGCCTGGAGATCGACTTATCAAGAGACCCAGTACTTC. Translation gives CAWRSTYQETQYF.

The chain recombines TRBV28 with TRBJ1-3; no definite D call. The CDR3 extends over 14 amino acids. Trimming took 3 bases from V and 4 from J, leaving 10 bases between them. Germline V gene lookup returns CDR1 MDHEN and CDR2 SYDVKM. The CDR3 loop reads CASSFPMAGNTIYF. For the CDR3, the DNA is TGTGCCAGCAGTTTCCCCATGGCGGGAAACACCATATATTTT.

The chain links TRBV5-1 to TRBJ2-3; TRBD1 might be the D (6 bases). In germline, CDR1 is SGHRS, CDR2 YFSETQ. V lost 1 base and J lost 0, with 21 bases in between. The CDR3 spans 19 residues. CDR3 nucleotides: TGCGCCAGCAGCTTGTGGGCCCGGGACACACACGCTAGCACAGATACGCAGTATTTT. Translation: CASSLWARDTHASTDTQYF.

The J gene is TRBJ1-1, the V gene TRBV29-1; no firm D call. Trimming took 7 bases from V and 1 from J, leaving 13 bases between them. This CDR3 contains 13 residues. Germline V gives CDR1 SQVTM, CDR2 ANQGSEA. The CDR3 region is CSDSPHANTEAFF. CDR3 sequence (DNA): TGCAGCGACTCCCCACACGCGAACACTGAAGCTTTCTTT.

V is TRBV5-6 and J is TRBJ1-3, with a possible D match to TRBD1 (6 bases). Between the trimmed V and J ends, which lost 0 bases and 0 bases, there was a span of 10 bases. This CDR3 comprises 16 residues. Germline lookup yields CDR1 SGHDT and CDR2 YYEEEE. The CDR3 sequence is CASSLGQDGSGNTIYF. DNA of the CDR3: TGTGCCAGCAGCTTGGGACAGGACGGCTCTGGAAACACCATATATTTT. Full variable domain (missing parts from reference TRBV5-6 and TRBJ1-3): DAGVTQSPTHLIKTRGQQVTLRCSPKSGHDTVSWYQQALGQGPQFIFQYYEEEERQRGNFPDRFSGHQFPNYSSELNVNALLLGDSALYLCASSLGQDGSGNTIYFGEGSWLTVV.

The J gene is TRBJ2-1, the V gene TRBV21-1; the table gives TRBD2 as D, unverified against the DNA. TRBV21-1 is recorded as a pseudogene. CDR3 size: 14 residues. The CDR3 DNA reads as TGTGCCAGCAGCAAAGTAAGGCGTCGGGATGAGCAGTTCTTC. As protein: CASSKVRRRDEQFF.